One and the same sample provided the 14 T cell receptor beta chains below, sequenced in a study of blood T cell repertoires in COVID-19. Repertoires were generated with immunoSEQ multiplex PCR, while TCRdb's copy carries only in-frame clones and drops some. The sample records under 250,000 clones, more than 75% being singletons. The material sequenced was peripheral blood. Receptors were obtained from a man aged 50-59 years with COVID-19, enrolled during active disease.

The chain links TRBV9 to TRBJ2-3; TRBD2 aligns across 10 bases. The CDR3 sequence is 15 residues long. Germline loops: CDR1 SGDLS, CDR2 YYNGEE. V trimming: 3 bases; J trimming: 3 bases; junction bases outside the gene matches: 4. In DNA form, the CDR3 reads TGTGCCAGCAGCGACAGCGGGAGGGCGACAGATACGCAGTATTTT. It yields the protein CASSDSGRATDTQYF.

This chain joins TRBV12-3 or TRBV12-4 and TRBJ1-1; tentative D call: TRBD1 (6 bases). The CDR3 contains 12 residues. V shed 5 bases and J shed 4 bases, with 8 bases lying between them. CDR3 in amino acids: CASSGQSTEAFF. The CDR3 nucleotides read TGTGCCAGCAGTGGACAGAGCACTGAAGCTTTCTTT.

The chain recombines TRBV29-1 with TRBJ1-1; D uncertain. The germline gives CDR1 SQVTM, CDR2 ANQGSEA. Trimming left V 2 bases short and J 1 base short, with 8 bases between. The CDR3 loop spans 13 amino acids. CDR3 protein: CSVEPLGNTEAFF. For the CDR3, the DNA is TGCAGCGTTGAACCCCTAGGGAACACTGAAGCTTTCTTT.

The chain links TRBV6-1 to TRBJ2-5, with D maybe TRBD1 (6 bases). Trimming cost V 3 bases and J 4 bases, with 12 bases left between them. From germline, CDR1 is MNHNS and CDR2 SASEGT. The CDR3 has 14 amino acids. The CDR3 region is CASSDTGFGETQYF. CDR3 DNA: TGTGCCAGCAGTGACACAGGGTTTGGAGAGACCCAGTACTTC.

V gene TRBV27 combines with J gene TRBJ2-3; TRBD2 matches 9 bases. CDR1 MNHEY and CDR2 SMNVEV come from the germline V gene (reference sequence). The CDR3 covers 16 residues. Losses at the gene ends were 5 bases for V and 7 bases for J; bases not matched to a gene: 13. The CDR3 sequence: CASSGQLAAGGYTQYF. The DNA of the CDR3 is TGTGCCAGCAGTGGTCAACTAGCGGCGGGGGGGTATACGCAGTATTTT.

This chain joins TRBV1 and TRBJ2-7; TRBD2, as called in the table, went unchecked against the DNA. TRBV1 is classified as a pseudogene. The length of the CDR3 is 14 residues. Here the CDR3 reads CTSSQEPGSYEQYF. DNA for the CDR3: TGCACCAGCAGCCAAGAACCGGGCTCCTACGAGCAGTACTTC.

This clone appeared a single time. This rearrangement joins TRBV9 to TRBJ2-5, with D perhaps TRBD2 (6 bases). The CDR3 runs to 16 residues. Germline lookup yields CDR1 SGDLS and CDR2 YYNGEE. V gave up 2 bases and J gave up 5 bases, with 19 bases separating them. CDR3: CASSVSLGQGGETQYF. The CDR3 DNA sequence: TGTGCCAGCAGCGTGTCGTTGGGGCAGGGAGGCGAGACCCAGTACTTC.

Concerning this clone: This sample also contains other DNA sequences that code for the same CDR3. V and J are TRBV18 and TRBJ2-3; 8 nucleotides match TRBD2. J was trimmed by 6 bases and V by 6 bases; bases with no gene match: 2. CDR1 and CDR2 from the germline V gene are KGHSH and LQKENI. CDR3 length: 12 residues. The CDR3 loop reads CASSPGGDTQYF. CDR3 DNA sequence: TGTGCCAGCTCCCCGGGGGGGGATACGCAGTATTTT.

The J gene is TRBJ1-6, the V gene TRBV6-6, with a weak D call TRBD1 (5 bases). This CDR3 region has 12 residues. Germline assignment: CDR1 MNHNY and CDR2 SVGAGI (reference sequence). With 8 bases removed from V and 5 bases from J, the gap between germline ends came to 7 bases. This CDR3 is CASQDNNSPLHF. CDR3 nucleotides: TGTGCCAGCCAGGACAATAATTCACCCCTCCACTTT.

The chain couples TRBV3-1 (or the pseudogene TRBV3-2) to TRBJ1-2, with TRBD1 matching over 7 bases. The CDR3 loop spans 15 amino acids. Germline V gene lookup returns CDR1 LGHDT and CDR2 YNNKEL (reference sequence). V dropped 1 base and J dropped 4; count of bases not matched to a gene: 6. The DNA for the CDR3 is TGTGCCAGCAGCCAAGCCCAGACAGGGAGCTATGGCTACACCTTC. This encodes CASSQAQTGSYGYTF.

V usage is TRBV2 and J usage is TRBJ1-6; no firm D call. This CDR3 contains 16 residues. Between the trimmed V and J ends, which lost 0 bases and 8 bases, there was a span of 14 bases. Per germline, CDR1 SNHLY and CDR2 FYNNEI. Written as DNA, the CDR3 is TGTGCCAGCAGTGAAGCGAGGACCACGCGGGATTCACCCCTCCACTTT. Protein: CASSEARTTRDSPLHF. The full variable domain, its missing parts supplied by reference TRBV2 and TRBJ1-6, is EPEVTQTPSHQVTQMGQEVILRCVPISNHLYFYWYRQILGQKVEFLVSFYNNEISEKSEIFDDQFSVERPDGSNFTLKIRSTKLEDSAMYFCASSEARTTRDSPLHFGNGTRLTVT.

This sequence joins TRBV5-1 and TRBJ2-1; TRBD1 might be the D (5 bases). The CDR3 covers 14 residues. The ends were cut back, 4 bases at V and 0 bases at J, with 8 bases in the middle. Germline CDR1 reads SGHRS; CDR2 reads YFSETQ. The CDR3 protein is CASSTGSSYNEQFF. As DNA, the CDR3 is TGCGCCAGCAGCACAGGAAGCTCCTACAATGAGCAGTTCTTC.

This chain joins TRBV3-1 (or the pseudogene TRBV3-2) and TRBJ2-5; 8 nucleotides match TRBD1. The CDR3 length is 15 residues. Germline CDR1 reads LGHDT; CDR2 reads YNNKEL (reference sequence). V was clipped by 1 base and J by 5 bases; unmatched bases: 6. The CDR3 sequence is CASSQASTGGETQYF. As DNA, the CDR3 is TGTGCCAGCAGCCAAGCGAGTACAGGGGGGGAGACCCAGTACTTC.

This chain connects TRBV24-1 to TRBJ2-2; 8 nucleotides agree with TRBD1. CDR1 and CDR2 from the germline V gene are KGHDR and SFDVKD. Trimming took 1 base from V and 3 from J; bases not matched to a gene: 3. The CDR3 is made up of 16 amino acids. CDR3 sequence: CATSDFGTGDTGELFF. The CDR3 DNA follows: TGTGCCACCAGTGATTTCGGGACAGGAGACACCGGGGAGCTGTTTTTT.